This is a list of T cell receptor beta chains from one sample in a study of CD8+ T cells in alopecia areata. Using immunoSEQ multiplex PCR, the repertoire was profiled, and TCRdb retains in-frame clones only, with some absent. The sample lists 190,000 or so clones, roughly three fifths seen once, with approximately 12% in the top ten. The specimen comprised CD8+ T cells sorted from blood, sampled at week 24, from a patient treated with tofacitinib. All receptors come from a human donor with alopecia areata. The CDR3 runs from the conserved cysteine through the conserved F or W. A D gene is named only where the DNA matches it firmly. A row's size may be missing; if present it is once, few, many or a size class.

>TRBV27|TRBD1|TRBJ2-6|.|15
CATGTGLSGANVLTF
TGTGCCACCGGGACAGGGCTTTCCGGGGCCAACGTCCTGACTTTC
>TRBV25-1|.|TRBJ1-2|.|12
CASSVGTPPYTF
TGTGCCAGCAGTGTCGGGACCCCTCCCTACACCTTC
>TRBV12-5|.|TRBJ2-1|.|11
CASGLGYEQFF
TGTGCTAGTGGTTTGGGGTATGAGCAGTTCTTC
>TRBV9|.|TRBJ2-2|.|16
CASASPRQGNTGELFF
TGTGCCAGCGCCAGTCCTCGGCAGGGAAACACCGGGGAGCTGTTTTTT
>TRBV9|.|TRBJ2-3|.|14
CASSALSSTDTQYF
TGTGCCAGCAGCGCACTTAGTAGCACAGATACGCAGTATTTT
>TRBV6-1|TRBD1|TRBJ1-2|.|16
CASSEGGHRGLYGYTF
TGTGCCAGCAGTGAAGGGGGACACAGGGGGTTATATGGCTACACCTTC
>TRBV7-9|.|TRBJ1-2|.|15
CASSDGSQANYGYTF
TGTGCCAGCAGCGACGGGTCACAGGCTAACTATGGCTACACCTTC
>TRBV2|.|TRBJ1-4|.|11
CASRTNEKLFF
TGTGCCAGCAGGACGAATGAAAAACTGTTTTTT
>TRBV29-1|.|TRBJ2-7|.|14
CSARRAAGSVEQYF
TGCAGCGCCCGCCGAGCGGCCGGAAGTGTTGAGCAGTACTTC
>TRBV29-1|TRBD1|TRBJ2-7|.|12
CSVTGVPDEQYF
TGCAGCGTTACAGGGGTTCCCGACGAGCAGTACTTC
>TRBV9|.|TRBJ1-4|.|17
CASSDRVSGSTNEKLFF
TGTGCCAGCAGCGACAGGGTCTCGGGTTCAACTAATGAAAAACTGTTTTTT
>TRBV23-1|TRBD1|TRBJ2-5|few|20
CASSQSYRPSRDRGRETQYF
TGCGCCAGCAGTCAATCGTACCGACCTTCCCGGGACAGAGGGAGAGAGACCCAGTACTTC
>TRBV11-3|TRBD2|TRBJ2-3|.|16
CASSTGAGTSTDTQYF
TGTGCCAGCAGCACCGGAGCGGGGACTAGCACAGATACGCAGTATTTT
>TRBV5-6|TRBD1|TRBJ2-5|.|13
CASTEDRVETQYF
TGTGCCAGCACCGAAGACAGGGTTGAGACCCAGTACTTC
>TRBV4-2|TRBD1|TRBJ1-5|.|17
CASSQDGDSPSDQAQHF
TGTGCCAGCAGCCAAGATGGGGACAGTCCATCGGATCAAGCCCAGCATTTT
>TRBV25-1|TRBD1|TRBJ1-2|.|14
CASSPPGTGYGYTF
TGTGCCAGCAGTCCTCCCGGGACAGGTTATGGCTACACCTTC
>TRBV5-6|.|TRBJ1-6|.|14
CASSLSQGNSPLHF
TGTGCCAGCAGCTTAAGTCAGGGGAATTCACCCCTCCACTTT
>TRBV6-1|TRBD2|TRBJ2-7|.|15
CASSEASGGAYEQYF
TGTGCCAGCAGTGAAGCTAGCGGGGGGGCCTACGAGCAGTACTTC
>TRBV29-1|TRBD1|TRBJ1-4|.|12
CSVATGGEKLFF
TGCAGCGTCGCAACAGGGGGCGAAAAACTGTTTTTT
>TRBV7-6|.|TRBJ2-3|few|13
CASSLGVGDTQYF
TGTGCCAGCAGCTTGGGTGTTGGAGATACGCAGTATTTT
>TRBV4-2|.|TRBJ2-3|.|11
CASSQLDTQYF
TGTGCCAGCAGCCAACTAGATACGCAGTATTTT
>TRBV30|.|TRBJ1-4|.|12
CAWSVLGEKLFF
TGTGCCTGGAGTGTCCTGGGAGAAAAACTGTTTTTT
>TRBV7-8|.|TRBJ2-3|.|14
CASSLVEGGDTQYF
TGTGCCAGCAGCTTAGTGGAGGGAGGTGATACGCAGTATTTT
>TRBV5-1|.|TRBJ2-7|.|14
CASSLSSVTYEQYF
TGCGCCAGCAGCTTAAGTTCGGTCACCTACGAGCAGTACTTC
>TRBV6-5|TRBD1|TRBJ1-1|.|15
CASSYRQGEDTEAFF
TGTGCCAGCAGTTACCGACAGGGGGAGGACACTGAAGCTTTCTTT
>TRBV27|TRBD1|TRBJ1-1|.|13
CASKDRARTEAFF
TGTGCCAGCAAGGACAGGGCGCGGACTGAAGCTTTCTTT
>TRBV5-6|.|TRBJ1-5|.|14
CASSLRVSNQPQHF
TGTGCCAGCAGCCTCAGGGTTAGCAATCAGCCCCAGCATTTT
>TRBV15|TRBD1|TRBJ2-7|.|14
CATSPGQGPYEQYF
TGTGCCACCAGCCCGGGACAGGGACCCTACGAGCAGTACTTC